The T cell receptor (beta chain) described here comes from a study of T cells in localized non-small cell lung cancer. Sequencing was performed with immunoSEQ multiplex PCR; in TCRdb, only in-frame clones are kept and a portion is missing. The sample has tens of thousands of clones; around nine tenths are singletons. The V gene end was trimmed by 7 bases and the J gene end by 6 bases; junction bases not matched to a gene: 9. This CDR3 has 14 residues. Per the germline V gene, CDR1 is MNHNS and CDR2 is SASEGT. This TCR was sampled from a woman aged 40 to 75 with stage I lung adenocarcinoma. The V call is TRBV6-1, the J call TRBJ2-7; 10 bases fit TRBD1. The source was peripheral blood, collected before any cancer treatment. The CDR3 nucleotides are TGTGCCAGCATTATGGGGACAGGGGCTGGCGAGCAGTACTTC. This sequence encodes CASIMGTGAGEQYF.